This is a list of T cell receptor beta chains from one sample in a study of CD8+CD57+ T cells in acquired aplastic anemia. One entry per CDR3 protein, called by TCRdb with MiXCR from the reads. Of hundreds of thousands of distinct CDR3 sequences listed, approximately 45% are singletons. Material: sorted CD4+, CD8+, or CD8+CD57+ T cells (not recorded which) from PBMCs. The source of these receptors is a human donor with aplastic anemia. The CDR3 runs from the conserved cysteine through the conserved F or W. A D gene is named only where the DNA matches it firmly. Size values are once, few and many counts, or a class for expanded clones, and some rows have none.

abundance	d_gene	v_gene	j_gene	CDR3nt	CDR3aa
.	.	TRBV19	TRBJ2-7	TGTGCCGGTAGTATTTACTCGTCGGGGGCAGGGGACGAGCAGTACTTC	CAGSIYSSGAGDEQYF
few	.	TRBV28	TRBJ2-7	TGTGCCAGCACCAAATCAAAACTTGGGGTCGCCGAGCAGTACTTC	CASTKSKLGVAEQYF
.	TRBD1	TRBV29-1	TRBJ1-2	TGCAGCGTCGAGGGACAGAGGAATGGCTACACCTTC	CSVEGQRNGYTF
few	TRBD2	TRBV4-3	TRBJ2-5	TGCGCCAGCAGCCAATCGTTTAGCGGGGGGAAGGGCCAGTACTTC	CASSQSFSGGKGQYF
few	TRBD2	TRBV3-1	TRBJ2-7	TGTGCCAGCAGCCAGGGAACTAGCGGGAGGGCCCCGCTTCCCTACGAGCAGTACTTC	CASSQGTSGRAPLPYEQYF
few	.	TRBV20-1	TRBJ2-3	TGCAGTGCTAGGCGGGGGCTGGAGTATTTT	CSARRGLEYF
.	.	TRBV7-3	TRBJ1-3	TGTGCCAGCAGCCAAAGCGGGGGTAGCACCATATATTTT	CASSQSGGSTIYF
.	.	TRBV2	TRBJ2-3	TGTGCCAGCAGCACAGGGTGGAGCACAGATACGCAGTATTTT	CASSTGWSTDTQYF
.	.	TRBV29-1	TRBJ1-2	TGCAGCGTCAAGGATGGCTATGGCTACACCTTC	CSVKDGYGYTF
.	.	TRBV7-9	TRBJ1-1	TGTGCCAGCAGCCTGGCAGGGGCCCCGGCGAACACTGAAGCTTTCTTT	CASSLAGAPANTEAFF
once	TRBD1	TRBV7-9	TRBJ2-2	TGTGCCAGCAGCTTAGTGGGACAGTTCGGGGCCGGGGAGCTGTTTTTT	CASSLVGQFGAGELFF
many	.	TRBV24-1	TRBJ2-3	TGTGCCACCAGTGATTTGGGGCCAAGCACAGATACGCAGTATTTT	CATSDLGPSTDTQYF
many	TRBD1	TRBV7-7	TRBJ2-3	TGTGCTAGCAGCCCCCGGCGGGACAGGGGAACCGGCACAGATGCGCAGTATTTT	CASSPRRDRGTGTDAQYF
few	.	TRBV6-5	TRBJ1-5	TGTGCCAGCAGACCCGGACAGTATAGCAATCAGCCCCAGCATTTT	CASRPGQYSNQPQHF
.	.	TRBV5-1	TRBJ1-6	TGCGCCAGCAGACCCGACAGTTATAATTCACCCCTCCACTTT	CASRPDSYNSPLHF
.	.	TRBV5-5	TRBJ2-7	TGTGCCAGCAGCTTAGGGACACAGCAGTACTTC	CASSLGTQQYF
.	.	TRBV7-9	TRBJ1-6	TGTGCCAGCAGTCAGGGAAGGTCACCCCTCCACTTT	CASSQGRSPLHF
few	TRBD2	TRBV4-3	TRBJ2-7	TGCGCCAGCAGCCAAGATCGGCTAGCGGGGGGCGAGCAGTACTTC	CASSQDRLAGGEQYF
many	.	TRBV11-2	TRBJ2-2	TGTGCCAGCAGCTCGGGGGAGCTGTTTTTT	CASSSGELFF
many	.	TRBV15	TRBJ2-3	TGTGCCACCAGCAGAGATCGTGGCAGCACAGATACGCAGTATTTT	CATSRDRGSTDTQYF
once	TRBD1	TRBV10-3	TRBJ1-2	TGTGCCATCAGTGAGTCGCACAGGGGTGTAGGTGGCTACACCTTC	CAISESHRGVGGYTF
few	.	TRBV20-1	TRBJ1-1	TGCAGTGCTAGAGATCCGGGGAACACTGAAGCTTTCTTT	CSARDPGNTEAFF
many	.	TRBV6-5	TRBJ2-1	TGTGCCAGCAGTTTCCGGGACTACAATGAGCAGTTCTTC	CASSFRDYNEQFF
.	.	TRBV7-3	TRBJ1-6	TGTGCCAGCAGCTTAATAGGGCCCTATAATTCACCCCTCCACTTT	CASSLIGPYNSPLHF
.	.	TRBV20-1	TRBJ1-2	TGCAGTACGGTGTGGTTCAACTATGGCTACACCTTC	CSTVWFNYGYTF
many	.	TRBV7-9	TRBJ2-5	TGTGCCAGCAGCGACATCTTGCCATTGGAGACCCAGTACTTC	CASSDILPLETQYF
.	.	TRBV10-1	TRBJ2-3	TGCGCCAGCAGCCGGTCCGATTCTACAGATACGCAGTATTTT	CASSRSDSTDTQYF
.	.	TRBV11-2	TRBJ1-1	TGTGCCAGCAGTTCTGAACTGGGGTCCACTGAAGCTTTCTTT	CASSSELGSTEAFF
many	.	TRBV7-2	TRBJ2-7	TGTGCCAGCAGCTTCTTCCAGGGAATCGGGGAGCAGTACTTC	CASSFFQGIGEQYF
.	.	TRBV29-1	TRBJ2-6	TGCAGCCAAGATGGGAAAGGGGGGGCCAACGTCCTGACTTTC	CSQDGKGGANVLTF
many	TRBD1	TRBV6-6	TRBJ1-3	TGTGCCAGCAGTGAACAGGGGAACACCATATATTTT	CASSEQGNTIYF
many	.	TRBV9	TRBJ1-1	TGTGCCAGCAGCTCCTCCGGGACCCGCGCTGAAGCTTTCTTT	CASSSSGTRAEAFF
.	.	TRBV7-9	TRBJ2-7	TGTGCCAGCAGCGAATTTGTGAGGGTTTCCAACACCGGGGAGCAGTACTTC	CASSEFVRVSNTGEQYF
many	.	TRBV5-1	TRBJ1-1	TGCGCCAGCAGCCTAACAGGGACCAACACTGAAGCTTTCTTT	CASSLTGTNTEAFF
few	TRBD1	TRBV20-1	TRBJ2-7	TGCAGCGGGACAGGGGGGTACGAGCAGTACTTC	CSGTGGYEQYF
many	.	TRBV19	TRBJ2-7	TGTGCCAGTAGTGTCTCAAGGGGGGGGGAGCAGTACTTC	CASSVSRGGEQYF
.	.	TRBV5-1	TRBJ2-3	TGCGCCAGCAGCGTCGGACAGTCCACAGATACGCAGTATTTT	CASSVGQSTDTQYF
few	.	TRBV29-1	TRBJ1-2	TGCAGCTTTTTAGAAGATTATGGCTACACCTTC	CSFLEDYGYTF
many	.	TRBV7-8	TRBJ1-3	TGTGCCAGCAGCTTGTATTCAGGGGATGCCGGAAACACCATATATTTT	CASSLYSGDAGNTIYF
.	TRBD1	TRBV20-1	TRBJ2-7	TGCAGTGCTGGCCTGGGGACAGGGGGCCTACTTGGTCACTACGAGCAGTACTTC	CSAGLGTGGLLGHYEQYF
.	.	TRBV9	TRBJ1-2	TGTGCCAGCAGCCCTCGGACAGAGACTTATGGCTACACCTTC	CASSPRTETYGYTF
many	.	TRBV7-9	TRBJ1-6	TGTGCCAGCAGCTTAAGGATGTGGACTAATTCACCCCTCCACTTT	CASSLRMWTNSPLHF
few	TRBD1	TRBV28	TRBJ1-5	TGTGCCAGCAGTCAGGACAGGGAAGGAATCAATCAGCCCCAGCATTTT	CASSQDREGINQPQHF
.	.	TRBV24-1	TRBJ1-2	TGTGCCACCAGTGATCCCCAAAGGACGTACGATGGCTACACCTTC	CATSDPQRTYDGYTF
.	TRBD2	TRBV10-2	TRBJ2-1	TGCGCCAGCAGGTCTAGCGGGACTAGCGGAGACAATGAGCAGTTCTTC	CASRSSGTSGDNEQFF
many	TRBD1	TRBV5-1	TRBJ1-1	TGCGCCAGCAGCACTGCCGGGACAGGGATGACTGAAGCTTTCTTT	CASSTAGTGMTEAFF
few	.	TRBV4-1	TRBJ1-5	TGCGCCAGCAGCCAGGGGGGGGGCCCAAATCAGCCCCAGCATTTT	CASSQGGGPNQPQHF